The T cell receptor beta chain described here comes from a study of control samples from healthy donors and cancer patients. Sequencing used immunoSEQ multiplex PCR; TCRdb keeps in-frame clones, though not all of them. In the table there are 100,000 to 150,000 clones, about nine tenths of which are singletons. The sample comprised blood. The clonotype comes from a man between 35 and 55 years old in good health.

For the CDR3, the DNA is TGTGCCAGCAGCTTAACGGGCCGGCTTGGGGGTAGCAATCAGCCCCAGCATTTT. It codes for CASSLTGRLGGSNQPQHF. The rearrangement uses TRBV13 and TRBJ1-5; D is perhaps TRBD1 (5 bases). Germline CDR1 is PRHDT and CDR2 is FYEKMQ (reference sequence). V lost 2 bases and J 0 bases, leaving 17 bases between the germline ends. The CDR3 totals 18 residues.